Each of the 20 T cell receptor beta chains below was sequenced from the same sample in a study of graft-versus-host responses after intestinal transplantation. Here immunoSEQ multiplex PCR was the method, and the copy in TCRdb shows in-frame clones only, minus some. The sample holds fewer than 45,000 clones; around 94% are singletons and the top ten take less than 0.85%. This specimen was PBMCs, taken 16 days after intestinal transplant. The receptors originated from a human patient who received an intestinal transplant, so some T cells may come from the graft donor.

The chain links TRBV6-5 to TRBJ2-7; perhaps TRBD2 as D (5 bases). Trimming removed 7 bases at V and 2 bases at J, with 15 bases between. Germline CDR1 is MNHEY and CDR2 is SVGAGI. CDR3 length equals 14 residues. CDR3 in DNA: TGTGCCAGCAACCCACTCCGGGGAGCCTACGAGCAGTACTTC. Amino acids: CASNPLRGAYEQYF.

CDR3 in amino acids: CASRPWTGGRDTEAFF. The CDR3 DNA reads as TGTGCCAGCAGGCCCTGGACAGGGGGCAGAGACACTGAAGCTTTCTTT. The V call is TRBV2, the J call TRBJ1-1, with TRBD1 matching 11 bases. V was clipped by 6 bases and J by 3 bases; unmatched bases: 9. Germline-derived CDR1 and CDR2 are SNHLY and FYNNEI. The CDR3 has 16 amino acids.

This rearrangement joins TRBV7-3 to TRBJ1-6; 10 bases match TRBD1. The CDR3 has 15 residues. J gave up 5 bases and V 2 bases, and 0 bases lay outside the gene matches. Looked up from germline, CDR1 is SGHTA and CDR2 is FQGTGA. CDR3 protein: CASSLGTGDNSPLHF. CDR3 nucleotide sequence: TGTGCCAGCAGCTTAGGGACAGGGGATAATTCACCCCTCCACTTT.

J is TRBJ2-7 and V is TRBV2, with D possibly matching TRBD2 (7 bases). V dropped 2 bases and J dropped 0 bases, with 14 bases sitting between them. The CDR3 contains 16 residues. Germline assignment: CDR1 SNHLY and CDR2 FYNNEI. The CDR3 here is CASSEFAGANSYEQYF. As DNA, the CDR3 is TGTGCCAGCAGTGAATTTGCGGGGGCCAACTCCTACGAGCAGTACTTC.

The rearrangement joins TRBV10-2 to TRBJ1-1; 10 bases match TRBD1. Germline assignment: CDR1 WSHSY and CDR2 SAAADI. There are 13 residues in the CDR3. V shed 8 bases, J shed 4 bases, and the junction held 4 bases outside the gene matches. The CDR3 coding sequence is TGCGCCAGCGAGACAGGGGGCGGCACTGAAGCTTTCTTT. It yields the protein CASETGGGTEAFF.

V usage is TRBV4-3 and J usage is TRBJ1-2; D not resolved. This CDR3 has 14 residues. V lost 0 bases and J 6 bases, leaving 11 bases between the germline ends. The germline CDR1 and CDR2 sequences are LGHNA and YSLEER. The CDR3 sequence: CASSQDRYLDGYTF. The CDR3, as DNA: TGCGCCAGCAGCCAAGACCGGTATCTCGATGGCTACACCTTC.

The J gene is TRBJ2-2, the V gene TRBV4-3; 9 bases align to TRBD2. Germline V gene sequence: CDR1 LGHNA, CDR2 YSLEER. V shed 5 bases and J 5 bases; nucleotides not matched to a gene: 18. There are 19 residues in the CDR3. CDR3 in DNA: TGCGCCAGCAGCGGCCCATTAGGAGCGGGAGGATCGGGTACCGGGGAGCTGTTTTTT. Its translation is CASSGPLGAGGSGTGELFF.

The chain combines TRBV27 with TRBJ2-7, with unresolved D. Trimming stripped 5 bases from V and 2 bases from J, with 16 bases between. The CDR3 length is 15 residues. Germline CDR1 reads MNHEY; CDR2 reads SMNVEV (reference sequence). The CDR3 loop is CASSTQDGPTYEQYF. DNA for the CDR3: TGTGCCAGCAGTACCCAGGACGGACCGACCTACGAGCAGTACTTC.

The table lists this clone with a count of one. The chain carries TRBV19 and TRBJ2-3; TRBD1 or TRBD2 may be the D gene (5 bases each). The germline V gene encodes CDR1 LNHDA and CDR2 SQIVND (reference sequence). V shed 3 bases and J shed 6 bases, with 13 bases lying between them. There are 14 residues in the CDR3. The CDR3 DNA reads TGTGCCAGTAGTATTGCCCGGGGCGGCGATACGCAGTATTTT. Its translation: CASSIARGGDTQYF.

The V gene is TRBV6-5, the J gene TRBJ2-5; 7 nucleotides match TRBD2. The CDR3 sequence is 13 residues long. The V gene's germline CDR1 is MNHEY and CDR2 SVGAGI. With 10 bases clipped from V and 5 bases from J, the junction kept 10 bases outside the gene matches. This CDR3 reads CANSLLARETQYF. CDR3 bases: TGTGCCAACAGCCTACTAGCGAGGGAGACCCAGTACTTC.

The chain is built from TRBV6-5 and TRBJ1-3, with a possible D match to TRBD1 (5 bases). V lost 5 bases and J lost 4, with 15 bases in between. This CDR3 has 15 amino acids. Germline CDR1 MNHEY, CDR2 SVGAGI. The CDR3 protein is CASSGRRDGGNTIYF. The CDR3 DNA reads TGTGCCAGCAGTGGCCGAAGGGACGGAGGAAACACCATATATTTT.

This clone was picked up a small number of times. The chain combines TRBV10-3 with TRBJ1-5; D uncertain. Per the germline V gene, CDR1 is ENHRY and CDR2 is SYGVKD. This CDR3 is built from 12 residues. Trimming removed 8 bases at V and 4 bases at J, with 9 bases between. CDR3 sequence (DNA): TGTGCCATCGGAACGGGAAATCAGCCCCAGCATTTT. It specifies CAIGTGNQPQHF.

Remarks on this clone: Its ends do not fully match the called genes, so a read error is possible. The chain links TRBV28 to TRBJ1-2; D is perhaps TRBD1 (6 bases). The CDR3 has 13 residues. Germline-derived CDR1 and CDR2 are MDHEN and SYDVKM. The CDR3 region has the DNA TGTGCCCGCAGTTTATGGGGGGGGCTCGGCTACACCTTC. It yields the protein CARSLWGGLGYTF.

The gene calls are TRBV4-2 and TRBJ2-5; 9 bases align to TRBD2. The germline gives CDR1 LGHNA, CDR2 YNFKEQ. This CDR3 is 15 amino acids long. V dropped 4 bases and J dropped 4; count of bases not matched to a gene: 7. CDR3: CASSPRAGGPETQYF. CDR3 bases: TGTGCCAGCAGCCCCCGTGCGGGAGGGCCAGAGACCCAGTACTTC.

This chain uses TRBV9 with TRBJ2-7; 9 nucleotides align to TRBD1. CDR1 SGDLS and CDR2 YYNGEE come from the germline V gene. The CDR3 has 14 residues. J was trimmed by 2 bases and V by 3 bases; bases with no gene match: 3. In nucleotides, the CDR3 is TGTGCCAGCAGCGCAAGGACAGGGGCCTACGAGCAGTACTTC. Its translation: CASSARTGAYEQYF.

V gene TRBV29-1 combines with J gene TRBJ1-2; TRBD1 agrees at 8 bases. The CDR3 has 15 residues. In germline, CDR1 is SQVTM, CDR2 ANQGSEA. Losses at the gene ends were 1 base for V and 3 bases for J; bases not matched to a gene: 7. CDR3: CSVEVTGGFDYGYTF. The CDR3 region has the DNA TGCAGCGTTGAAGTTACAGGGGGATTCGACTATGGCTACACCTTC. The full variable domain, completed using reference TRBV29-1 and TRBJ1-2, is SAVISQKPSRDICQRGTSLTIQCQVDSQVTMMFWYRQQPGQSLTLIATANQGSEATYESGFVIDKFPISRPNLTFSTLTVSNMSPEDSSIYLCSVEVTGGFDYGYTFGSGTRLTVV.

The V and J genes are TRBV5-6 and TRBJ1-1; D may be TRBD1 (5 bases). CDR3 size: 14 residues. Trimming cost V 3 bases and J 5 bases, with 14 bases left between them. Germline values: CDR1 SGHDT, CDR2 YYEEEE. CDR3 sequence (DNA): TGTGCCAGCAGCTACGGGACGCCCGGAACTGAAGCTTTCTTT. As protein: CASSYGTPGTEAFF.

The chain recombines TRBV11-3 with TRBJ2-7; D is undetermined. This CDR3 comprises 13 residues. The V end was cut by 6 bases, the J end by 5 bases, with 14 bases between. Germline lookup yields CDR1 SGHNT and CDR2 YENEEA. The CDR3, as DNA: TGTGCCAGCAGTTCTCGGGTATGGGACGAGCAGTACTTC. Protein: CASSSRVWDEQYF.

The chain has TRBV6-1 and TRBJ2-7, with D maybe TRBD2 (6 bases). There are 14 residues in the CDR3. The germline CDR1 and CDR2 sequences are MNHNS and SASEGT. Trimming removed 6 bases at V and 2 bases at J, with 14 bases between. CDR3 region: CASRLTGATYEQYF. The CDR3 region has the DNA TGTGCCAGCAGGTTGACGGGAGCTACCTACGAGCAGTACTTC.

The rearrangement uses TRBV4-3 and TRBJ2-1, with 9 positions matching TRBD1. The length of the CDR3 is 15 residues. V lost 4 bases to trimming and J lost 4 bases; unmatched junction nucleotides: 5. From germline, CDR1 is LGHNA and CDR2 YSLEER. CDR3 region: CASSRRQGGYNEQFF. Here the CDR3 DNA reads TGCGCCAGCAGCCGGAGACAGGGGGGGTACAATGAGCAGTTCTTC.